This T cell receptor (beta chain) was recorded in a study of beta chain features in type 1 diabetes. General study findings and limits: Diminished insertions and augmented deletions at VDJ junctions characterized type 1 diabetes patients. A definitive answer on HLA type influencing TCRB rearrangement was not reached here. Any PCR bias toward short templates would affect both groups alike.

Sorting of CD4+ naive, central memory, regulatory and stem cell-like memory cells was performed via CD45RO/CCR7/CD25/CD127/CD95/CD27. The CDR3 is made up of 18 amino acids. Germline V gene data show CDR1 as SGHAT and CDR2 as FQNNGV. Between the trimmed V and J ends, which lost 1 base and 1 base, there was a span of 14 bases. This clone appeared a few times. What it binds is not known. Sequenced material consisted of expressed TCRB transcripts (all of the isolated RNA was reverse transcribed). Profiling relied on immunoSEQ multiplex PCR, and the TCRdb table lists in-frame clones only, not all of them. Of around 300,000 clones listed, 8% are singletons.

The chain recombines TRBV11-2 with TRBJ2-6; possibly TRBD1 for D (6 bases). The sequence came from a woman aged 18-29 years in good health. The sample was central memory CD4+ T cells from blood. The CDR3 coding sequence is TGTGCCAGCAGCTTAGTAGCAGGGGCCGTATCTGGGGCCAACGTCCTGACTTTC. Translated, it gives CASSLVAGAVSGANVLTF.